This T cell receptor beta chain was identified during a study of blood T cell repertoires in COVID-19. It was during active infection that Seattle patients were enrolled and then longitudinally followed. Source study methods: Using reference gene primer amplification, nucleated cell counts were estimated. This table comes from immunoSEQ multiplex PCR, and its TCRdb copy is limited to in-frame clones, with some not included. For V, J and clone size, that table is used; D and trimming come from the DNA. The repertoire consists of hundreds of thousands of clones, with 80% to 90% occurring once and the leading ten covering about 3%. The ends were cut back, 4 bases at V and 5 bases at J, with 15 bases in the middle. This CDR3 is built from 14 residues. From germline, CDR1 is SGHRS and CDR2 YFSETQ.

The TCR was taken from a woman in her twenties or thirties with COVID-19, enrolled during active disease. This chain connects TRBV5-1 to TRBJ1-2, with D unclear. Sequencing was done on a sample of peripheral blood. CDR3 sequence reads: CASSSGLEGYGYTF. The CDR3 DNA is TGCGCCAGCAGCAGTGGACTGGAAGGATATGGCTACACCTTC.